This is a list of T cell receptor beta chains from one sample in a study of cytomegalovirus exposure and HLA in healthy donors. Sequencing was performed with immunoSEQ multiplex PCR; in TCRdb, only in-frame clones are kept and a portion is missing. The table lists 150,000 to 200,000 clones, around 68% of them singletons. Sequenced: PBMCs. Receptors originate from a young man in good health and CMV-seropositive. CDR3s include the opening cysteine and the closing phenylalanine or tryptophan. The order of the fields is D gene, clone size, CDR3 length, V gene, J gene, CDR3 DNA, CDR3 protein. D genes are given only for firm matches. Size tells how often a clone was seen (once, few, many) or the class of an expanded clone, and some rows leave it out.

d_gene: -
abundance: few
len: 15
v_gene: TRBV7-9
j_gene: TRBJ2-1
CDR3nt: TGTGCCAGCAGCAGCCGGGGGAGTGAGAACAATGAGCAGTTCTTC
CDR3aa: CASSSRGSENNEQFF

d_gene: TRBD2
abundance: -
len: 14
v_gene: TRBV25-1
j_gene: TRBJ2-5
CDR3nt: TGTGCCAGCAGCCCGAGCGGGGCAGGAGAGACCCAGTACTTC
CDR3aa: CASSPSGAGETQYF

d_gene: TRBD2
abundance: -
len: 17
v_gene: TRBV7-9
j_gene: TRBJ2-5
CDR3nt: TGTGCCAGCAGCCGCGGGTTGGGACTAGCGAGCCAAGAGACCCAGTACTTC
CDR3aa: CASSRGLGLASQETQYF

d_gene: -
abundance: -
len: 12
v_gene: TRBV30
j_gene: TRBJ1-2
CDR3nt: TGTGCCTGGACCAAACAGGCTCCAGGCTACACCTTC
CDR3aa: CAWTKQAPGYTF

d_gene: -
abundance: few
len: 13
v_gene: TRBV30
j_gene: TRBJ1-1
CDR3nt: TGTGCCTGGAAAAAGTCGGGGAACACTGAAGCTTTCTTT
CDR3aa: CAWKKSGNTEAFF

d_gene: -
abundance: -
len: 15
v_gene: TRBV18
j_gene: TRBJ1-2
CDR3nt: TGTGCCAGCTCAAGACAGTCGTTCCCTCCCTATGGCTACACCTTC
CDR3aa: CASSRQSFPPYGYTF

d_gene: -
abundance: -
len: 15
v_gene: TRBV5-1
j_gene: TRBJ2-5
CDR3nt: TGCGCCAGCAGCTTGGTTGCTAGCGCCCAAGAGACCCAGTACTTC
CDR3aa: CASSLVASAQETQYF

d_gene: TRBD2
abundance: once
len: 14
v_gene: TRBV7-6
j_gene: TRBJ2-7
CDR3nt: TGTGCCAGCAGCTTAGAACAGCGGGGCTACGAGCAGTACTTC
CDR3aa: CASSLEQRGYEQYF

d_gene: -
abundance: -
len: 14
v_gene: TRBV11-2
j_gene: TRBJ2-7
CDR3nt: TGTGCCAGCAGCTTACGGGGTGGCTCCTACGAGCAGTACTTC
CDR3aa: CASSLRGGSYEQYF

d_gene: -
abundance: -
len: 12
v_gene: TRBV7-2
j_gene: TRBJ2-1
CDR3nt: TGTGCCAGCAGCCGGGGGGCAAATGAGCAGTTCTTC
CDR3aa: CASSRGANEQFF

d_gene: -
abundance: -
len: 16
v_gene: TRBV2
j_gene: TRBJ1-5
CDR3nt: TGTGCCAGCAGGTCCTCCGGGGGGCTGAGCAATCAGCCCCAGCATTTT
CDR3aa: CASRSSGGLSNQPQHF

d_gene: TRBD1
abundance: -
len: 14
v_gene: TRBV30
j_gene: TRBJ1-6
CDR3nt: TGTGCCTGGGGGGGCGGGACAGACCATTCACCCCTCCACTTT
CDR3aa: CAWGGGTDHSPLHF

d_gene: TRBD1
abundance: -
len: 17
v_gene: TRBV10-3
j_gene: TRBJ1-3
CDR3nt: TGTGCCATCAGTGAGGGGCCCGGGACAGCCTCTGGAAACACCATATATTTT
CDR3aa: CAISEGPGTASGNTIYF

d_gene: -
abundance: -
len: 16
v_gene: TRBV18
j_gene: TRBJ1-2
CDR3nt: TGTGCCAGCTCACCCCTAGGTGACAGCGAGGTTGATGGCTACACCTTC
CDR3aa: CASSPLGDSEVDGYTF

d_gene: TRBD2
abundance: once
len: 17
v_gene: TRBV6-1
j_gene: TRBJ2-5
CDR3nt: TGTGCCAGCAGTGAAGGGACTAGCGGGAGTAGTATGGAGACCCAGTACTTC
CDR3aa: CASSEGTSGSSMETQYF

d_gene: -
abundance: -
len: 13
v_gene: TRBV30
j_gene: TRBJ2-7
CDR3nt: TGTGCCTGGAGTGTACTCATGGAGGTCGAGCAGTACTTC
CDR3aa: CAWSVLMEVEQYF

d_gene: TRBD1
abundance: -
len: 14
v_gene: TRBV11-2
j_gene: TRBJ2-7
CDR3nt: TGTGCCAGCAGCTACGACAGGGGGGGCTACGAGCAGTACTTC
CDR3aa: CASSYDRGGYEQYF

d_gene: -
abundance: -
len: 14
v_gene: TRBV10-2
j_gene: TRBJ2-2
CDR3nt: TGCGCCACCAACTCCAGGGAAGGAACCGGGGAGCTGTTTTTT
CDR3aa: CATNSREGTGELFF

d_gene: -
abundance: -
len: 15
v_gene: TRBV6-1
j_gene: TRBJ2-1
CDR3nt: TGTGCCAGCAGTTTCATGGCAGCGGAGGGCGGTGAGCAGTTCTTC
CDR3aa: CASSFMAAEGGEQFF

d_gene: TRBD2
abundance: -
len: 15
v_gene: TRBV30
j_gene: TRBJ2-1
CDR3nt: TGTGCCTGGAATGCTGAGGCTAGCGGGAACAATGAGCAGTTCTTC
CDR3aa: CAWNAEASGNNEQFF

d_gene: -
abundance: -
len: 15
v_gene: TRBV19
j_gene: TRBJ1-2
CDR3nt: TGTGCCAGTAGTACCGCAGGGGTTCGTAACTATGGCTACACCTTC
CDR3aa: CASSTAGVRNYGYTF

d_gene: TRBD1
abundance: -
len: 17
v_gene: TRBV14
j_gene: TRBJ1-6
CDR3nt: TGTGCCAGCAGCCAAAGAGACAGGGGGCATAATAATTCACCCCTCCACTTT
CDR3aa: CASSQRDRGHNNSPLHF

d_gene: -
abundance: few
len: 13
v_gene: TRBV7-9
j_gene: TRBJ1-5
CDR3nt: TGTTCCAGCAGCTTAGGTCTTAATCAGCCCCAGCATTTT
CDR3aa: CSSSLGLNQPQHF

d_gene: -
abundance: -
len: 15
v_gene: TRBV5-1
j_gene: TRBJ2-2
CDR3nt: TGCGCCAGCAGCTTGATACAGTCGAACACCGGGGAGCTGTTTTTT
CDR3aa: CASSLIQSNTGELFF

d_gene: TRBD1
abundance: -
len: 12
v_gene: TRBV30
j_gene: TRBJ2-7
CDR3nt: TGTGCCTTCCGACAGGGGAACTACGAGCAGTACTTC
CDR3aa: CAFRQGNYEQYF

d_gene: -
abundance: -
len: 13
v_gene: TRBV6-6
j_gene: TRBJ2-7
CDR3nt: TGTGCCAGCAGTTTCGGCGGTGGAGACGAGCAGTACTTC
CDR3aa: CASSFGGGDEQYF

d_gene: -
abundance: -
len: 15
v_gene: TRBV11-1
j_gene: TRBJ2-7
CDR3nt: TGTGCCAGCAGCTTAGCGCGGCAGGGTGCCTACGAGCAGTACTTC
CDR3aa: CASSLARQGAYEQYF

d_gene: TRBD2
abundance: few
len: 15
v_gene: TRBV7-9
j_gene: TRBJ2-5
CDR3nt: TGTGCCAGCAGCTTATTAGCGGGAGCGTGGGAGACCCAGTACTTC
CDR3aa: CASSLLAGAWETQYF

d_gene: -
abundance: -
len: 17
v_gene: TRBV15
j_gene: TRBJ2-7
CDR3nt: TGTGCCACCAGCAGCGACCGAGCGAGGATAAGCTCCTACGAGCAGTACTTC
CDR3aa: CATSSDRARISSYEQYF

d_gene: -
abundance: -
len: 15
v_gene: TRBV27
j_gene: TRBJ1-4
CDR3nt: TGTGCCAGCAGAAAGTTAGGGGAATCCCCCAATGGACTGTTTTTT
CDR3aa: CASRKLGESPNGLFF

d_gene: TRBD2
abundance: -
len: 15
v_gene: TRBV25-1
j_gene: TRBJ2-3
CDR3nt: TGTGCCAGCAGTGACGGAGCGGGAGTCACGGATACGCAGTATTTT
CDR3aa: CASSDGAGVTDTQYF

d_gene: TRBD1
abundance: -
len: 16
v_gene: TRBV19
j_gene: TRBJ1-5
CDR3nt: TGTGCCAGTATGCCTCGGACAGGGGGCTACAATCAGCCCCAGCATTTT
CDR3aa: CASMPRTGGYNQPQHF

d_gene: -
abundance: -
len: 13
v_gene: TRBV5-1
j_gene: TRBJ2-4
CDR3nt: TGCGCCAGCAGCCCCGTGGTCCGGAGCATTCAGTACTTC
CDR3aa: CASSPVVRSIQYF

d_gene: -
abundance: -
len: 13
v_gene: TRBV6-1
j_gene: TRBJ1-1
CDR3nt: TGTGCCAGCAGTTCAACAGGGATCACTGAAGCTTTCTTT
CDR3aa: CASSSTGITEAFF

d_gene: TRBD2
abundance: few
len: 15
v_gene: TRBV6-5
j_gene: TRBJ2-1
CDR3nt: TGTGCCAGCAGTTACTCTGGCGGGAGAGCCTACCAGCAGTTCTTC
CDR3aa: CASSYSGGRAYQQFF

d_gene: TRBD1
abundance: -
len: 15
v_gene: TRBV5-1
j_gene: TRBJ2-5
CDR3nt: TGCGCCAGCAGCTCCGGGACAGGGGGATTCGAGACCCAGTACTTC
CDR3aa: CASSSGTGGFETQYF

d_gene: -
abundance: few
len: 16
v_gene: TRBV19
j_gene: TRBJ1-1
CDR3nt: TGTGCCAGTAGTCCCCTTCTCGGGTTCATGAACACTGAAGCTTTCTTT
CDR3aa: CASSPLLGFMNTEAFF

d_gene: TRBD1
abundance: -
len: 16
v_gene: TRBV6-1
j_gene: TRBJ1-5
CDR3nt: TGTGCCAGCAGTGAAGGTCTACAGGGGATGTATCAGCCCCAGCATTTT
CDR3aa: CASSEGLQGMYQPQHF

d_gene: TRBD2
abundance: -
len: 14
v_gene: TRBV11-3
j_gene: TRBJ2-5
CDR3nt: TGTGCCAGCAGCCAAGTGGCGGGGGTAGAGACCCAGTACTTC
CDR3aa: CASSQVAGVETQYF

d_gene: TRBD2
abundance: -
len: 17
v_gene: TRBV10-1
j_gene: TRBJ2-7
CDR3nt: TGCGCCAGCAGTGGGGGACTAGCGGGAGAAGGAGCCTACGAGCAGTACTTC
CDR3aa: CASSGGLAGEGAYEQYF

d_gene: TRBD2
abundance: few
len: 17
v_gene: TRBV7-6
j_gene: TRBJ2-7
CDR3nt: TGTGCCAGCAGCTTACTCTTAAGCGGGGTAAGCTCCTACGAGCAGTACTTC
CDR3aa: CASSLLLSGVSSYEQYF

d_gene: TRBD2
abundance: -
len: 15
v_gene: TRBV5-1
j_gene: TRBJ2-1
CDR3nt: TGCACCAGCAGCTTGGGTGGCGGGGGGAACAATGAGCAGTTCTTC
CDR3aa: CTSSLGGGGNNEQFF

d_gene: TRBD2
abundance: -
len: 13
v_gene: TRBV4-1
j_gene: TRBJ2-7
CDR3nt: TGCGCCAGCAGCCTTCCCGGGGGGGACGAGCAGTACTTC
CDR3aa: CASSLPGGDEQYF

d_gene: TRBD2
abundance: -
len: 15
v_gene: TRBV5-1
j_gene: TRBJ2-3
CDR3nt: TGCGCCAGCAGCTTACTAGCGGGAAGGTCGGATACGCAGTATTTT
CDR3aa: CASSLLAGRSDTQYF

d_gene: TRBD1
abundance: -
len: 16
v_gene: TRBV6-5
j_gene: TRBJ1-1
CDR3nt: TGTGCCAGCAGTTTATTCCGGACAGGGATGAACACTGAAGCTTTCTTT
CDR3aa: CASSLFRTGMNTEAFF

d_gene: TRBD2
abundance: few
len: 15
v_gene: TRBV14
j_gene: TRBJ2-1
CDR3nt: TGTGCCAGCAGCCATCTCGCGGGAGTCGAGAATGAGCAGTTCTTC
CDR3aa: CASSHLAGVENEQFF

d_gene: -
abundance: few
len: 12
v_gene: TRBV13
j_gene: TRBJ2-2
CDR3nt: TGTGCCAGCGGAGTCGACGTCGGGGAGCTGTTTTTT
CDR3aa: CASGVDVGELFF

d_gene: -
abundance: -
len: 14
v_gene: TRBV7-8
j_gene: TRBJ2-3
CDR3nt: TGTGCCAGCAGCCCTCGGGAGACGGAAGATACGCAGTATTTT
CDR3aa: CASSPRETEDTQYF

d_gene: -
abundance: few
len: 14
v_gene: TRBV15
j_gene: TRBJ2-5
CDR3nt: TGTGCCACCAGCAGAGATCCGCGCCAAGAGACCCAGTACTTC
CDR3aa: CATSRDPRQETQYF

d_gene: -
abundance: once
len: 15
v_gene: TRBV27
j_gene: TRBJ2-7
CDR3nt: TGTGCCAGCCTATCCCTTCCGGACAAGTCCTACGAGCAGTACTTC
CDR3aa: CASLSLPDKSYEQYF

d_gene: -
abundance: -
len: 14
v_gene: TRBV19
j_gene: TRBJ2-2
CDR3nt: TGTGCCAGTAGAATACGTCTGAACACCGGGGAGCTGTTTTTT
CDR3aa: CASRIRLNTGELFF

d_gene: TRBD2
abundance: -
len: 14
v_gene: TRBV30
j_gene: TRBJ2-7
CDR3nt: TGTGCTGGGACTAGCGGGAGGATCACCTACGAGCAGTACTTC
CDR3aa: CAGTSGRITYEQYF

d_gene: -
abundance: -
len: 13
v_gene: TRBV2
j_gene: TRBJ2-3
CDR3nt: TGTGCCAGCAGTGTAGGGGTGGCAGATACGCAGTATTTT
CDR3aa: CASSVGVADTQYF

d_gene: TRBD2
abundance: -
len: 15
v_gene: TRBV7-9
j_gene: TRBJ2-1
CDR3nt: TGTGCCAGCAGCCCGGGACTAGCGGGAATCAATGAGCAGTTCTTC
CDR3aa: CASSPGLAGINEQFF

d_gene: -
abundance: -
len: 19
v_gene: TRBV5-6
j_gene: TRBJ2-6
CDR3nt: TGTGCCAGCAGCTTGGCCTCCCGTCTAGCTGGTGCTGGGGCCAACGTCCTGACTTTC
CDR3aa: CASSLASRLAGAGANVLTF